Included here is one TCR beta chain sequence, with context. Its antigen is not identified. Repertoires were generated with immunoSEQ multiplex PCR, while TCRdb's copy carries only in-frame clones and drops some. The sample gives 1.5 million to 1.9 million clones, 95% to 99% of which show up once; less than 0.55% is in the top ten. V lost 11 bases, J lost 5 bases, and 9 bases stayed unmatched. From germline, CDR1 is ENHRY and CDR2 SYGVKD. The CDR3 totals 13 residues. The source of the sample is a study of shared clonotypes between healthy human individuals. Study-level results: The four-donor shared clonotypes exceeded non-shared clonotypes in generation probability, with non-shared ones scoring lower. There were few donors, and this limited the genetic and exposure-history diversity represented.

The source material was naive CD4+ T cells sorted from blood. Specified subset: CD45RA+ positively selected. This chain connects TRBV10-3 to TRBJ2-7, with 10 positions matching TRBD1. The clonotype originates from a man aged 25-45 years in good health. CDR3 sequence (DNA): TGTGCCGTGGACAGGGGGTTTCTGAACGAGCAGTACTTC. Protein: CAVDRGFLNEQYF.